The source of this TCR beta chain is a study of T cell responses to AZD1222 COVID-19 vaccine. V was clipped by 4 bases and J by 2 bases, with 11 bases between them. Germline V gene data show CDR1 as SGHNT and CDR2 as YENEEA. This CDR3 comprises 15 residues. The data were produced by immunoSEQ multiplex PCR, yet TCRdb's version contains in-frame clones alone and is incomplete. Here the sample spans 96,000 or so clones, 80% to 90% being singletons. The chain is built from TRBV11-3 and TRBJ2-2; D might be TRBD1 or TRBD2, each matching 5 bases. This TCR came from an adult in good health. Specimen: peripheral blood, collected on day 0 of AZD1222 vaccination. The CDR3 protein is CASSSGGFNTGELFF. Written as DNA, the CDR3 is TGTGCCAGCAGCTCTGGGGGTTTTAACACCGGGGAGCTGTTTTTT. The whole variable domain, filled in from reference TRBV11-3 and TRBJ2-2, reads EAGVVQSPRYKIIEKKQPVAFWCNPISGHNTLYWYLQNLGQGPELLIRYENEEAVDDSQLPKDRFSAERLKGVDSTLKIQPAELGDSAVYLCASSSGGFNTGELFFGEGSRLTVL.